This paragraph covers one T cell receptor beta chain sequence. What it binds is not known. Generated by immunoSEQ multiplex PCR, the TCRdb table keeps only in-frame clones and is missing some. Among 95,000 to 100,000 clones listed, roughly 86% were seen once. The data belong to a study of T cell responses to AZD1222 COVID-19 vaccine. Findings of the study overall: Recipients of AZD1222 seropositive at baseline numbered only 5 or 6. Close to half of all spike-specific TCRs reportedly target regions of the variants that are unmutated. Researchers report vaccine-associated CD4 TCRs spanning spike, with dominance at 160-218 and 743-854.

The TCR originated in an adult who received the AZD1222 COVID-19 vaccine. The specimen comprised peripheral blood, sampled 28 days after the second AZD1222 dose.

CDR3 sequence: CAWSVRRDSNQPQHF. The CDR3, as DNA: TGTGCCTGGAGTGTAAGGCGAGATAGCAATCAGCCCCAGCATTTT. This sequence joins TRBV30 and TRBJ1-5; the D is unclear. Germline V gives CDR1 GTSNPN, CDR2 SVGIG (reference sequence). V was trimmed by 0 bases and J by 0 bases, leaving 9 bases between them. The CDR3 totals 15 residues.